This record covers a single T cell receptor (beta chain). What it recognizes is unknown. This record belongs to a study of radiation and T cells in renal cell carcinoma. Overall study: Nephrectomy followed 15 Gy stereotactic body radiation by 4 weeks. Findings of the study overall: From baseline, blood top tumor clonotypes peaked at 2 weeks post-radiation.

Libraries were prepared by immunoSEQ multiplex PCR; TCRdb keeps only in-frame clonotypes and omits some of them. Of some 130,000 clones in the sample, approximately 90% are singletons; the top ten hold more than 5%. V lost 0 bases and J 4 bases, leaving 11 bases between the germline ends. Per the germline V gene, CDR1 is SGDLS and CDR2 is YYNGEE. CDR3 length equals 15 residues. The time point: blood 2 weeks post-SBRT. As for treatment: 15 Gy SBRT to primary tumor, nephrectomy 4 weeks later. The V and J genes are TRBV9 and TRBJ2-1; a possible D gene is TRBD2 (6 bases). The sample here was blood, taken from a patient whose treatment included radiotherapy and nephrectomy. This TCR was recovered from a woman in her 70s with renal cell carcinoma. The CDR3 reads CASSVERLGYNEQFF. CDR3 sequence (DNA): TGTGCCAGCAGCGTAGAGCGACTAGGGTACAATGAGCAGTTCTTC.